This paragraph covers one T cell receptor beta chain sequence. What it binds is unknown. Whole blood supplied total RNA, and T cells were not sorted. The CDR3 extends over 14 amino acids. Germline V CDR1 and CDR2: SGHDN, FVKESK. TCRdb reprocessed the 5' RACE reads; each CDR3 protein has one entry and no DNA is given. The table gives about 160,000 distinct CDR3 sequences; the top ten clones make up over 2.5% of it. This entry belongs to a study of monozygotic twins with inflammatory bowel disease. Study-wide results and limits: Differing immunosuppressive treatments may have added variability to patient repertoires.

The chain uses TRBV14 and TRBJ2-5; as DNA is missing, the TRBD2 call by TCRdb cannot be tested. This TCR was recovered from a human donor with ulcerative colitis or Crohn's disease, or a healthy co-twin of an affected twin (not recorded which). The sample was blood. CDR3 loop: CASSRLAGVETQYF.